The clone carrying this TCR beta chain was observed a handful of times. Original processing methods: Reference gene primer amplification gave nucleated cell count estimates. Measured with immunoSEQ multiplex PCR; TCRdb has only the in-frame clones, and not every one. V and J calls plus clone size are reproduced from that table; the DNA served to infer D and trimming. This sample has roughly 190,000 clones; 75% to 85% occur once, and the top ten carry less than 7%. The V segment lost 5 bases and the J segment 8 bases; nucleotides outside the gene matches: 8. This CDR3 contains 13 residues. Germline V CDR1 and CDR2: MNHEY, SVGAGI. This specimen comes from a study of blood T cell repertoires in COVID-19. On the study more broadly: Collection of acute and convalescent COVID-19 samples took place in the United States, Italy and Spain.

The source is a man in his fifties or sixties with acute or convalescent COVID-19. The specimen was peripheral blood. This chain uses TRBV6-5 with TRBJ1-2; the match to TRBD1 covers 7 bases. CDR3 residues: CASSNGQAMGYTF. The CDR3, as DNA: TGTGCCAGCAGTAACGGACAGGCGATGGGCTACACCTTC.